One and the same sample provided the 7 T cell receptor beta chains below, sequenced in a study of T cells in tuberculosis. Method: immunoSEQ multiplex PCR; TCRdb's copy keeps in-frame clones and lacks some. Here the sample spans around 41,000 clones, about 95% being singletons. Sample: PBMCs. Receptor source: a donor between 10 and 35 years old with latent tuberculosis or without tuberculosis infection. Some clones in this sample may be carry-over from other donors' samples.

The rearrangement links TRBV19 to TRBJ2-5; 7 bases agree with TRBD1. CDR1 is LNHDA and CDR2 is SQIVND in the germline V gene (reference sequence). The trim removed 4 bases at V and 4 bases at J, leaving 6 bases unmatched. This CDR3 region has 14 residues. This chain's CDR3 is CASSRQGGRETQYF. DNA of the CDR3: TGTGCCAGTAGTAGACAGGGCGGGCGAGAGACCCAGTACTTC.

As DNA, the CDR3 is TGTGCCAGCAGCTGGGACAGGGTCACAGATACGCAGTATTTT. Translating gives CASSWDRVTDTQYF. The chain is built from TRBV7-9 and TRBJ2-3; 9 bases align to TRBD1. CDR1 and CDR2 (germline): SEHNR, FQNEAQ (reference sequence). V was pared by 4 bases and J by 2 bases, with 1 base of the junction left unmatched. This CDR3 comprises 14 residues.

The chain couples TRBV7-9 to TRBJ2-7; TRBD1 aligns across 9 bases. The germline gives CDR1 SEHNR, CDR2 FQNEAQ (reference sequence). The CDR3 is made up of 15 amino acids. The V gene end was trimmed by 5 bases and the J gene end by 3 bases; junction bases not matched to a gene: 8. The DNA for the CDR3 is TGTGCCAGCAGCCCCCCGGACAGGGGTGTCTACGAGCAGTACTTC. This encodes CASSPPDRGVYEQYF.

This chain uses TRBV25-1 with TRBJ1-1, with D perhaps TRBD1 (6 bases). The CDR3 has 16 residues. V lost 7 bases to trimming and J lost 3 bases, with 21 bases between them. Germline CDR1 is MGHDK and CDR2 is SYGVNS. CDR3 in DNA: TGTGCCAGCAAGGGCAGGGGCCCCAGCCAGGACACTGAAGCTTTCTTT. Its protein is CASKGRGPSQDTEAFF.

The chain links TRBV25-1 to TRBJ2-2, with D possibly being TRBD1 (5 bases). The germline gives CDR1 MGHDK, CDR2 SYGVNS. The CDR3 is made up of 16 amino acids. V lost 7 bases and J 0 bases, leaving 15 bases between the germline ends. The DNA for the CDR3 is TGTGCCAGCACTCCTACAGGTAGCACGAACACCGGGGAGCTGTTTTTT. It specifies CASTPTGSTNTGELFF.

The sample holds one count of this clone. The chain recombines TRBV6-1 with TRBJ2-6; a weak D match, TRBD1 (5 bases). The germline V gene has CDR1 MNHNS and CDR2 SASEGT. The CDR3 extends over 14 amino acids. Trimming shortened V by 10 bases and J by 0 bases, and 10 bases separated the two germline ends. The CDR3 bases are TGTGCCACCGAAGGGGACTCTGGGGCCAACGTCCTGACTTTC. Residues: CATEGDSGANVLTF.

The V call is TRBV30, the J call TRBJ1-2; the match to TRBD1 covers 7 bases. Germline loops: CDR1 GTSNPN, CDR2 SVGIG (reference sequence). The J segment lost 5 bases and the V segment lost 4 bases, leaving 7 bases of the junction unmatched. The CDR3 consists of 13 residues. CDR3: CAWTTGTEYGYTF. In nucleotides, the CDR3 is TGTGCCTGGACTACCGGGACAGAGTATGGCTACACCTTC.